The entry that follows covers one TCR beta chain sequence. The antigen remains undetermined. The record originates from a study of cytomegalovirus exposure and HLA in healthy donors. This CDR3 region has 16 residues. The junction had 17 bases not matched to a gene; V was cut back by 6 bases and J by 9 bases. Germline assignment: CDR1 MDHEN and CDR2 SYDVKM. Study results and caveats: Most of the TCR beta V segments (in an earlier analysis) were productive either about 87% or about 30% of the time. HLA-A and HLA-B allele assignments for most subjects were reportedly predicted accurately using TCR beta sequences. A later look showed TCR association rates differing by HLA locus, highest for DRB1 and lowest for HLA-C.

The PCR used 60 Vbeta and 13 Jbeta primers. TCRdb keeps only in-frame clones here, not all; method: immunoSEQ multiplex PCR. Of some 200,000 clones listed, roughly 80% are singletons. The V and J genes are TRBV28 and TRBJ1-5, with 7 nucleotides matching TRBD1. Source material: PBMCs. This receptor was identified in a woman aged 18-29 years in good health and CMV-seronegative. CDR3 sequence: CASRPMDGQAVWPQHF. CDR3 nucleotide sequence: TGTGCCAGCAGGCCTATGGACGGACAGGCCGTTTGGCCCCAGCATTTT. Full variable domain (rest looked up from reference TRBV28 and TRBJ1-5): DVKVTQSSRYLVKRTGEKVFLECVQDMDHENMFWYRQDPGLGLRLIYFSYDVKMKEKGDIPEGYSVSREKKERFSLILESASTNQTSMYLCASRPMDGQAVWPQHFGDGTRLSIL.